These T cell receptor beta chains were read from a single sample in a study of T-cell memory formation after mild COVID-19. MiXCR, applied by TCRdb to the 5' RACE reads, yields one record per CDR3 protein. The sample lists around 300,000 distinct CDR3 sequences, roughly 18% occurring once. The sequenced material came from PBMCs or a T cell subset sorted from them (not recorded which). Every receptor here comes from a man between 18 and 29 years old who had mild COVID-19 (a few samples of this study predate the infection). Cell type and time point are not known. The CDR3 runs from the conserved cysteine through the conserved F or W. The D gene is left open where the match is weak. Size values are once, few and many counts, or a class for expanded clones, and some rows have none.

clone size: -
J gene: TRBJ2-3
D gene: -
V gene: TRBV11-2
CDR3 protein: CASSGDTDTQYF
CDR3 DNA: TGTGCCAGCAGCGGGGATACAGATACGCAGTATTTT

clone size: -
J gene: TRBJ2-5
D gene: -
V gene: TRBV7-8
CDR3 protein: CASSLAIRRGGRGTQYF
CDR3 DNA: TGTGCCAGCAGCTTAGCGATACGGAGGGGGGGGCGTGGGACCCAGTACTTC

clone size: -
J gene: TRBJ2-7
D gene: -
V gene: TRBV6-5
CDR3 protein: CASSYGEAYEQYF
CDR3 DNA: TGTGCCAGCAGTTACGGGGAGGCCTACGAGCAGTACTTC

clone size: -
J gene: TRBJ2-7
D gene: -
V gene: TRBV6-5
CDR3 protein: CASKRGYDSSYEQYF
CDR3 DNA: TGTGCCAGCAAACGGGGCTACGACAGCTCCTACGAGCAGTACTTC

clone size: -
J gene: TRBJ2-2
D gene: -
V gene: TRBV6-5
CDR3 protein: CASSYGQQLFF
CDR3 DNA: TGTGCCAGCAGTTACGGGCAACAGTTGTTTTTT

clone size: -
J gene: TRBJ1-6
D gene: -
V gene: TRBV3-1
CDR3 protein: CASSQSGTGNSPLHF
CDR3 DNA: TGTGCCAGCAGCCAATCCGGGACGGGCAATTCACCCCTCCACTTT

clone size: -
J gene: TRBJ1-2
D gene: TRBD1
V gene: TRBV28
CDR3 protein: CASRYRDRVGYTF
CDR3 DNA: TGTGCCAGCAGATACCGGGACAGGGTGGGCTACACCTTC

clone size: few
J gene: TRBJ2-1
D gene: TRBD2
V gene: TRBV5-1
CDR3 protein: CASSFRASGALSYNEQFF
CDR3 DNA: TGCGCCAGCAGCTTTAGGGCTAGCGGGGCGCTCTCCTACAATGAGCAGTTCTTC

clone size: -
J gene: TRBJ1-2
D gene: TRBD1
V gene: TRBV4-3
CDR3 protein: CASSPKPDRVDGYTF
CDR3 DNA: TGCGCCAGCAGCCCGAAACCGGACAGGGTAGATGGCTACACCTTC

clone size: few
J gene: TRBJ2-7
D gene: -
V gene: TRBV20-1
CDR3 protein: CSARAEDSYEQYF
CDR3 DNA: TGCAGTGCTAGAGCGGAGGACTCCTACGAGCAGTACTTC

clone size: few
J gene: TRBJ2-1
D gene: -
V gene: TRBV6-5
CDR3 protein: CASSWGGAYNEQFF
CDR3 DNA: TGTGCCAGCAGTTGGGGGGGCGCCTACAATGAGCAGTTCTTC

clone size: few
J gene: TRBJ2-5
D gene: -
V gene: TRBV18
CDR3 protein: CASSPQGRQTQYF
CDR3 DNA: TGTGCCAGCTCACCCCAGGGAAGGCAGACCCAGTACTTC